These 2 T cell receptor beta chains were all obtained from the same sample, sequenced in a study of blood T cell repertoires in COVID-19. The table came from immunoSEQ multiplex PCR; TCRdb's copy has only in-frame clones and leaves some out. This sample has approximately 220,000 clones, with 83% found just once. The sample comprised PBMCs or T cells enriched from blood (not recorded which). These receptors came from a woman aged 40 to 50 who had been exposed to COVID-19.

This clone was seen just once. The chain has TRBV12-5 and TRBJ1-6, with D possibly TRBD1 on 6 matching bases. This CDR3 contains 15 residues. CDR1 and CDR2 (germline): LGHNT, FRNRAP. The V end was cut by 6 bases, the J end by 1 base, with 10 bases between. The CDR3 DNA follows: TGTGCTAGTGGAAGAGGGGGTTCCTATAATTCACCCCTCCACTTT. Protein sequence: CASGRGGSYNSPLHF.

This clone was observed at least ten times. Within the sample, other DNA sequences also encode this same CDR3. The chain is built from TRBV7-3 and TRBJ2-3; D possibly corresponds to TRBD2 (7 bases). The CDR3 spans 16 residues. The germline CDR1 and CDR2 sequences are SGHTA and FQGTGA. Trimming cost V 4 bases and J 2 bases, with 16 bases left between them. The CDR3 nucleotides are TGTGCCAGCAGCTCCCTAGGGGGGGGTCTCACAGATACGCAGTATTTT. This codes for CASSSLGGGLTDTQYF.